This is a list of T cell receptor beta chains from one sample in a study of spatial heterogeneity in lung cancer. TCRdb re-called the 5' RACE reads with MiXCR, one entry per CDR3 protein. The sample has about 20,000 distinct CDR3 sequences; roughly 10% are singletons. The sample here was PBMCs, taken at follow-up. The receptors here all came from a female donor with early-stage non-small cell lung cancer. Each CDR3 is given with its conserved first and last residue. Each record gives: V gene, D gene, J gene, clone size, CDR3 DNA, CDR3 protein. The D gene is left open where the match is weak. Size tells how often a clone was seen (once, few, many) or the class of an expanded clone, and some rows leave it out.

TRBV6-1,.,TRBJ1-5,many,TGTGCCAGCAGTGAAGCTCCGGGGAGTAATCAGCCCCAGCATTTT,CASSEAPGSNQPQHF
TRBV23-1,.,TRBJ2-3,.,TGCGCCAGCAGGGAACGAGACAGGCCTAGCACAGATACGCAGTATTTT,CASRERDRPSTDTQYF
TRBV29-1,TRBD1,TRBJ1-4,many,TGCAGCGTTCGGACAGGGGACGTTGAAAAACTGTTTTTT,CSVRTGDVEKLFF
TRBV7-9,.,TRBJ1-6,many,TGTGCCAGCAGCTTAGGAAGCTCCTATAATTCACCCCTCCACTTT,CASSLGSSYNSPLHF
TRBV27,.,TRBJ2-3,few,TGTGCCAGCAGTTTATCTCTATCACCGGGATATACGCAGTATTTT,CASSLSLSPGYTQYF
TRBV6-2/TRBV6-3,.,TRBJ2-5,few,TGTGCCAGCAGTTACTCTGAGGACAGAAGCCAAGAGACCCAGTACTTC,CASSYSEDRSQETQYF
TRBV2,.,TRBJ2-7,many,TGTGCCAGCAAGGTGGCTTCCTACGAGCAGTACTTC,CASKVASYEQYF
TRBV9,.,TRBJ1-2,few,TGTGCCAGCAGCTCTCAGCTGGGGGGATATGGCTACACCTTC,CASSSQLGGYGYTF
TRBV12-3/TRBV12-4,TRBD2,TRBJ2-1,many,TGTGCCAGCAGACGCGGACTAGCGGACGGTGGCAATGAGCAGTTCTTC,CASRRGLADGGNEQFF
TRBV29-1,.,TRBJ1-1,many,TGCAGCGTTGATTTGGGCGTCATGAACACTGAAGCTTTCTTT,CSVDLGVMNTEAFF
TRBV29-1,.,TRBJ1-1,many,TGCAGCGTTGAGGCCCTCCTCGAAGCTTTCTTT,CSVEALLEAFF
TRBV5-8,TRBD2,TRBJ2-5,.,TGTGCCAGCAGACGAGCCGGGAGGGAGCAAGAGACCCAGTACTTC,CASRRAGREQETQYF